One and the same sample provided the 13 T cell receptor beta chains below, sequenced in a study of T cell repertoires in cytomegalovirus infection (dated 2019 in TCRdb). Their antigens remain unidentified. The treatment or condition label, as the study defines it: in vitro stimulation with specific CMV peptide epitopes to enrich CMV-specific T cells. The sample was run on an Illumina HiSeq 1500. TCRdb itself trimmed the public reads at Q25 with fastp, ran MiXCR and retained productive beta chains. Duplicate CDR3 protein sequences are folded into a single record with the most common DNA and genes. Here the sample has about 37,000 distinct CDR3 sequences; about 54% occur a single time. The ten largest clonotypes hold 90% of the sample. Sequenced material: CD8+ T cells from cultured PBMCs, taken from culture after CMV antigen stimulation. These receptors were obtained from a human donor in good health (CMV status not recorded). Some clones in this sample may be carry-over from other donors' samples.

The chain carries TRBV7-4 and TRBJ2-1; maybe TRBD2 (5 bases). CDR1 is SGHVT and CDR2 is SQSDAQ in the germline V gene. The CDR3 has 15 amino acids. Trimming removed 0 bases from V and 2 bases from J, with 8 bases in between. CDR3 nucleotide sequence: TGTGCCAGCAGCTTAGCGGAGGCCCCCTACAATGAGCAGTTCTTC. Translating it yields CASSLAEAPYNEQFF.

In DNA form, the CDR3 reads TGTGCCAGCAGCCCCCGGACTAGCGGGAGAGGCAATGAGCAGTTCTTC. It is translated as CASSPRTSGRGNEQFF. The gene calls are TRBV7-9 and TRBJ2-1; 13 positions agree with TRBD2. V was clipped by 5 bases and J by 6 bases; unmatched bases: 7. The CDR3 runs 16 residues. CDR1 SEHNR and CDR2 FQNEAQ come from the germline V gene (reference sequence).

The rearrangement joins TRBV7-2 to TRBJ1-2, with TRBD1 identical over 7 bases. The V segment lost 5 bases and the J segment 0 bases; nucleotides outside the gene matches: 9. This CDR3 is built from 16 residues. The germline CDR1 and CDR2 sequences are SGHTA and FQGNSA. The CDR3 spells CASSPQPTGSNYGYTF. CDR3 coding DNA: TGTGCCAGCAGCCCCCAGCCGACAGGGTCTAACTATGGCTACACCTTC. Supplemented by reference TRBV7-2 and TRBJ1-2, the full variable domain reads GAGVSQSPSNKVTEKGKDVELRCDPISGHTALYWYRQSLGQGLEFLIYFQGNSAPDKSGLPSDRFSAERTGGSVSTLTIQRTQQEDSAVYLCASSPQPTGSNYGYTFGSGTRLTVV.

This clonotype was detected a few times. The chain employs TRBV7-8 and TRBJ2-1, with D possibly matching TRBD2 (5 bases). This CDR3 region has 15 residues. V was clipped by 7 bases and J by 1 base, with 14 bases between them. Germline lookup yields CDR1 SGHVS and CDR2 FQNEAQ. The CDR3 region has the DNA TGTGCCAGCACTAACCTCGAGGGATCCTACAATGAGCAGTTCTTC. Its protein product is CASTNLEGSYNEQFF.

The V gene is TRBV7-9, the J gene TRBJ1-1; D unresolved. The CDR3 totals 11 residues. Per germline, CDR1 SEHNR and CDR2 FQNEAQ (reference sequence). V was clipped by 6 bases and J by 9 bases, with 11 bases between them. The CDR3 is CASRVTEQAFF. The CDR3 coding sequence is TGTGCCAGCAGGGTGACCGAGCAAGCTTTCTTT.

J is TRBJ1-1 and V is TRBV27, with D hard to call. This CDR3 is 14 amino acids long. V was pared by 8 bases and J by 5 bases, with 18 bases between. The germline CDR1 and CDR2 sequences are MNHEY and SMNVEV (reference sequence). CDR3 DNA: TGTGCCAGCGGGAGGGCACCTCGAGGAACTGAAGCTTTCTTT. Protein: CASGRAPRGTEAFF.

The genes are TRBV12-3 or TRBV12-4 and TRBJ2-7; 7 bases are shared with TRBD1. The ends lost 5 bases at V and 5 bases at J; junction bases unmatched: 9. The CDR3 covers 14 residues. The CDR3 here is CASSPTGLRNEQYF. The CDR3 bases are TGTGCCAGCAGTCCGACAGGGCTTCGGAACGAGCAGTACTTC.

V gene TRBV14 combines with J gene TRBJ2-5, with 10 bases that match TRBD2. CDR1 and CDR2 from the germline V gene are SGHDN and FVKESK. The CDR3 loop spans 15 amino acids. The J segment lost 1 base and the V segment lost 3 bases, leaving 2 bases of the junction unmatched. CDR3 amino acids: CASSQSSGGQETQYF. The CDR3 coding sequence is TGTGCCAGCAGCCAGTCTAGCGGGGGCCAAGAGACCCAGTACTTC.

J is TRBJ2-1 and V is TRBV9, with D possibly being TRBD2 (6 bases). The CDR3 spans 15 residues. The V end was cut by 4 bases, the J end by 8 bases, with 19 bases between. CDR1 and CDR2 (germline): SGDLS, YYNGEE. The CDR3 sequence is CASSRAGLGLDEQFF. In DNA form, the CDR3 reads TGTGCCAGCAGCCGAGCGGGTTTAGGGTTAGATGAGCAGTTCTTC.

The rearrangement joins TRBV11-2 to TRBJ2-2; D unresolved. Trimming left V 0 bases short and J 0 bases short, with 11 bases between. The CDR3 loop spans 17 amino acids. Germline CDR1 reads SGHAT; CDR2 reads FQNNGV. The CDR3 spells CASSLDPSRSNTGELFF. CDR3 in DNA: TGTGCCAGCAGCTTAGATCCCAGCCGTTCGAACACCGGGGAGCTGTTTTTT. Full variable domain (missing parts from reference TRBV11-2 and TRBJ2-2): EAGVAQSPRYKIIEKRQSVAFWCNPISGHATLYWYQQILGQGPKLLIQFQNNGVVDDSQLPKDRFSAERLKGVDSTLKIQPAKLEDSAVYLCASSLDPSRSNTGELFFGEGSRLTVL.

V usage is TRBV6-6 and J usage is TRBJ1-3, with TRBD1 matching over 8 bases. The germline V gene encodes CDR1 MNHNY and CDR2 SVGAGI (reference sequence). This CDR3 has 16 amino acids. Unmatched junction bases numbered 6, after V lost 2 bases and J lost 3 bases. CDR3 in DNA: TGTGCCAGCAGTTACACGCAGGGGGCTCTTGGAAACACCATATATTTT. Translation: CASSYTQGALGNTIYF.

The CDR3 sequence is CASSPTDPVMNTEAFF. The CDR3 DNA is TGTGCCAGCAGCCCAACCGACCCAGTAATGAACACTGAAGCTTTCTTT. The gene calls are TRBV7-6 and TRBJ1-1; D remains ambiguous. Trimming removed 5 bases at V and 0 bases at J, with 16 bases between. In germline, CDR1 is SGHVS, CDR2 FNYEAQ. The CDR3 runs to 16 residues.

The V gene is TRBV6-5, the J gene TRBJ2-7, with 8 bases lining up with TRBD1. CDR1 and CDR2 from the germline V gene are MNHEY and SVGAGI. CDR3 size: 14 residues. The V gene end was trimmed by 6 bases and the J gene end by 4 bases; junction bases not matched to a gene: 8. The CDR3 DNA follows: TGTGCCAGCAGGATGGGGACAGGTAGTTACGAGCAGTACTTC. It yields the protein CASRMGTGSYEQYF.